The following is a TCR beta chain sequence with its context. This sample is drawn from a study of blood T cell repertoires in COVID-19. The method was immunoSEQ multiplex PCR; TCRdb's version includes in-frame clones alone and lacks a portion of them. The repertoire holds approximately 50,000 clones, with 87% as singletons. The sequenced material came from peripheral blood. The TCR sequence derives from a human donor in a cohort sampled during active COVID-19.

The CDR3 DNA is TGTGCCAGTAGTATCTCATCCAGGGACTATGGCTACACCTTC. It yields the protein CASSISSRDYGYTF. The chain couples TRBV19 to TRBJ1-2; possible D gene TRBD1, 5 bases. CDR1 and CDR2 (germline): LNHDA, SQIVND (reference sequence). Trimming took 3 bases from V and 3 from J, leaving 11 bases between them. The CDR3 is made up of 14 amino acids. Filled out from reference TRBV19 and TRBJ1-2, the complete variable domain reads DGGITQSPKYLFRKEGQNVTLSCEQNLNHDAMYWYRQDPGQGLRLIYYSQIVNDFQKGDIAEGYSVSREKKESFPLTVTSAQKNPTAFYLCASSISSRDYGYTFGSGTRLTVV.